This T cell receptor beta chain stems from a study of blood T cell repertoires in COVID-19 (TCRdb year 2020). With respect to the entire study: Collaborator samples came from the United States, Italy and Spain and covered acute and convalescent phases of COVID-19. Where HLA class I and class II types were available, the types were taken from metadata supplied by the sample provider, not from assay-based typing. Deeply sampled blood TCRbeta repertoires from subjects exposed to, actively infected with, or recovered from COVID-19 were included in the dataset. A de-identified subject ID, COVID-19 status, age in years and sex were almost always included in the sample metadata. Samples were obtained from the ongoing ImmuneRACE study (first 160 participants) and from over 1,000 subjects provided by 6 global collaborators. The repertoires were released in a freely available public database meant as a resource for research on the immune response to SARS-CoV-2. The prospective study material was composed of cDNA or gDNA derived from T cells, B-cell-depleted T cells, or PBMCs. Summary of the overall study and its limitations: The quantity of clinical and demographic metadata differed by source and by participant and was supplied without curation.

There are 15 amino acids in the CDR3, from cysteine to phenylalanine inclusive. The retained sequence is limited to the CDR3, 45 bases, with the frame set at the first base. In the germline V gene, CDR1 corresponds to SGHRS and CDR2 to YFSETQ. Trimming takes 0 bases off V and 8 bases off J; junction bases not matched to a gene: 9. A note on this clone: No antigen is known for it. No base qualities exist here, and no much larger clone lies one base off it.

TCRbeta CDR3 regions were amplified from genomic DNA by means of the immunoSEQ Assay, a bias-controlled multiplex PCR. As for the original processing: Nucleated cell counts per sample were estimated from amplification of reference gene primers within the assay. To quantify the absolute abundance of each unique TCRbeta CDR3 rearrangement, sequence reads were collapsed and filtered. For each sample, productive Simpson clonality was calculated by taking the square root of Simpson's diversity index across productive rearrangements. This immuneACCESS table, as held by TCRdb, lists in-frame sequences with V and J called but not all clones. Of the missing ones, under half trace to an unresolved V gene in checked studies; the others have no known cause. V, J and clone size are taken as reported in that table, and D and trimming were inferred from the DNA itself. In this sample the table shows approximately 150,000 clones, over 75% of which occur a single time. The ten largest make up 5% of the sample.

Collaborating institutions collected whole blood in K2EDTA tubes following their own protocols. For TCRbeta analysis, collaborator samples were shipped as frozen whole blood, as isolated PBMCs, or as DNA extracted from either sample type. Recombination connected TRBV5-1 to TRBJ1-2; 8 central bases correspond to TRBD1. The TCR sequence derives from a woman aged 45-59 years with acute or convalescent COVID-19. Input material: peripheral blood. The DNA is TGCGCCAGCAGCTTGGAAGGACAGGGAGTTAGAGGCTACACCTTC. This yields the protein CASSLEGQGVRGYTF.